The 14 T cell receptor beta chains presented below share a single source sample, sequenced in a study of vaccination effects on CD4 cells after COVID-19. Expansion of antigen-specific CD4+ T cells with viral peptide pools was carried out by the ViraFEST assay before sequencing. Cultured cells yielded isolated CD4+ T cells after approximately nine days. Prior SARS-CoV-2 infection was absent in the vaccine recipients, as shown by negative nucleocapsid antibodies. Some clones are missing from TCRdb's copy, which holds only in-frame ones; the method was immunoSEQ multiplex PCR. The table lists 55,000 or so clones, more than 60% of them singletons. Their specific antigens are unknown. Sequencing used CD4+ T cells from PBMCs cultured with SARS-CoV-2 spike peptides, obtained before COVID-19 vaccination. These receptors came from a human donor who received a COVID-19 vaccine.

The chain employs TRBV27 and TRBJ1-5, with TRBD1 as a possible D gene (6 bases). V was cut by 3 bases and J by 7 bases, with 10 bases left in between. The CDR3 spans 13 residues. Germline assignment: CDR1 MNHEY and CDR2 SMNVEV (reference sequence). CDR3 protein: CASSLTGGQPQHF. The CDR3 DNA is TGTGCCAGCAGTTTGACAGGCGGCCAGCCCCAGCATTTT.

The chain joins TRBV4-3 to TRBJ1-5; the match to TRBD1 covers 9 bases. The CDR3 is 13 residues long. Looked up from germline, CDR1 is LGHNA and CDR2 is YSLEER. The J segment lost 6 bases and the V segment lost 8 bases, leaving 5 bases of the junction unmatched. The CDR3 coding sequence is TGCGCCAGCGCCGGGGACAGGGCTCAGCCCCAGCATTTT. Residues: CASAGDRAQPQHF.

This clone has only a few counts. The rearrangement uses TRBV4-1 and TRBJ2-5, with D possibly being TRBD1 (6 bases). The CDR3 loop spans 14 amino acids. Trimming took off 4 bases at V and 1 base at J, with 10 bases between the two ends. Germline V CDR1 and CDR2: MGHRA, YSYEKL. CDR3 residues: CASSLRRGQETQYF. DNA for the CDR3: TGCGCCAGCAGCCTCCGCAGGGGCCAAGAGACCCAGTACTTC.

The genes are TRBV9 and TRBJ1-3; no definite D call. This CDR3 spans 13 amino acids. Between the trimmed V and J ends, which lost 3 bases and 4 bases, there was a span of 8 bases. Germline V gene data show CDR1 as SGDLS and CDR2 as YYNGEE. CDR3 sequence: CASSANTGNTIYF. The DNA of the CDR3 is TGTGCCAGCAGCGCCAACACAGGAAACACCATATATTTT.

The chain recombines TRBV18 with TRBJ1-1, with D unresolved. The CDR3 is 16 residues long. The ends were cut back, 0 bases at V and 1 base at J, with 12 bases in the middle. Germline V gene lookup returns CDR1 KGHSH and CDR2 LQKENI. The CDR3 nucleotides read TGTGCCAGCTCACCACCGCTAAGGCAGACGAACACTGAAGCTTTCTTT. The encoded protein is CASSPPLRQTNTEAFF.

The chain combines TRBV28 with TRBJ2-4, with D tentatively TRBD1 or TRBD2 (5 bases each). Between the trimmed V and J ends, which lost 6 bases and 8 bases, there was a span of 20 bases. The CDR3 runs 15 residues. Germline lookup yields CDR1 MDHEN and CDR2 SYDVKM. The CDR3 region has the DNA TGTGCCAGCAGGCCTCAGGGTAACCGGCGGGACATTCAGTACTTC. It is translated as CASRPQGNRRDIQYF.

V gene TRBV19 combines with J gene TRBJ1-3; D perhaps matches TRBD1 (5 bases). This CDR3 contains 14 residues. Germline V lookup: CDR1 LNHDA, CDR2 SQIVND (reference sequence). Trimming left V 6 bases short and J 2 bases short, with 11 bases between. The CDR3 sequence is CASRGRGPGNTIYF. CDR3 coding DNA: TGTGCCAGTAGGGGACGCGGACCTGGAAACACCATATATTTT.

The chain has TRBV25-1 and TRBJ1-1; tentative D call: TRBD1 (6 bases). V was trimmed by 5 bases and J by 1 base, leaving 11 bases between them. From germline, CDR1 is MGHDK and CDR2 SYGVNS. This CDR3 has 14 residues. CDR3 in DNA: TGTGCCAGCAGTTTTACAGGGACGAACACTGAAGCTTTCTTT. Amino acid sequence: CASSFTGTNTEAFF.

This clone was observed a single time. The chain has TRBV7-6 and TRBJ1-4; 11 bases line up with TRBD1. Germline values: CDR1 SGHVS, CDR2 FNYEAQ. Germline trimming cut 2 bases from V and 5 bases from J; bases unmatched to any gene: 4. This CDR3 contains 16 residues. The CDR3 DNA sequence: TGTGCCAGCAGCTTAATAGGGGACAGGGGGAATGAAAAACTGTTTTTT. Protein product: CASSLIGDRGNEKLFF.

The V and J genes are TRBV11-2 and TRBJ2-7; a weak D match, TRBD2 (5 bases). V lost 7 bases to trimming and J lost 4 bases, with 17 bases between them. Germline V gene lookup returns CDR1 SGHAT and CDR2 FQNNGV. The CDR3 has 14 residues. Written as DNA, the CDR3 is TGTGCCAGCATCTCCGGGATCGGCGTATACGAGCAGTACTTC. Its translation is CASISGIGVYEQYF.

This clone has a count of ten or more. At one end the junction does not follow the germline gene, possibly because of a read error. The CDR3 coding sequence is TGTGTCAGCAGGGTACACTATGGCTACACCTTC. It specifies CVSRVHYGYTF. The V call is TRBV7-9, the J call TRBJ1-2, with a tentative D call TRBD1 (5 bases). CDR1 is SEHNR, CDR2 FQNEAQ, per germline (reference sequence). The CDR3 has 11 residues.

In this sample, this clone turned up a few times. V usage is TRBV14 and J usage is TRBJ2-7, with a tentative D call TRBD2 (5 bases). This CDR3 region has 15 residues. The germline gives CDR1 SGHDN, CDR2 FVKESK. Trimming shortened V by 0 bases and J by 7 bases, and 16 bases separated the two germline ends. CDR3 sequence: CASSQDRALAEEQYF. Here the CDR3 DNA reads TGTGCCAGCAGCCAAGATAGGGCGCTAGCTGAAGAGCAGTACTTC.

The chain carries TRBV2 and TRBJ2-5, with D uncertain. This CDR3 is 11 amino acids long. CDR1 SNHLY and CDR2 FYNNEI come from the germline V gene. Trimming stripped 5 bases from V and 1 base from J, with 2 bases between. The CDR3 region is CASSLQETQYF. The CDR3 DNA sequence: TGTGCCAGCAGTCTCCAAGAGACCCAGTACTTC.

The CDR3 is CATSDIGTEQFF. The CDR3 nucleotides read TGTGCCACCAGTGATATAGGGACAGAGCAGTTCTTC. This chain links TRBV24-1 with TRBJ2-1; TRBD1 is a possible D gene (6 bases). This CDR3 has 12 amino acids. V was cut by 3 bases and J by 10 bases, with 9 bases left in between. CDR1 KGHDR and CDR2 SFDVKD come from the germline V gene.